This TCR beta chain was identified during a study of blood T cells in healthy people across ages. The extraction recovered at least 5.5 micrograms of total RNA per sample. A sample-barcoded 5' primer and a J-beta primer mix were used in a second PCR of roughly 7 to 11 cycles. TCRdb processed the 5' RACE reads anew with MiXCR; each CDR3 protein has one entry. The table includes around 1,900,000 distinct CDR3 sequences, 39% detected once. The CDR3 consists of 16 residues. The germline gives CDR1 MNHNY, CDR2 SVGAGI (reference sequence). V lost 7 bases and J lost 5, with 23 bases in between. This TCR came from a human donor in good health. Material: blood. The V call is TRBV6-6, the J call TRBJ1-1; D is perhaps TRBD1 (6 bases). The CDR3 here is CASKIGYRVGGTEAFF. CDR3 nucleotide sequence: TGTGCCAGCAAAATAGGCTACAGGGTGGGGGGAACTGAAGCTTTCTTT.